These T cell receptor beta chains were read from a single sample in a study of T cells in Graves' hyperthyroidism and ophthalmopathy. MiXCR was run by TCRdb on the multiplex PCR reads, yielding one entry per CDR3 protein. The data contain a few hundred thousand distinct CDR3 sequences, around 16% of them singletons. Sequencing input: blood. These receptors originate from a woman aged 30 to 39 with Graves' hyperthyroidism. The CDR3 runs from the conserved cysteine through the conserved F or W. D genes are given only for firm matches. A clone size is listed for some rows: how often the clone was seen (once, few, many), or a class if it is expanded.

D gene	J gene	clone size	V gene	CDR3 DNA	CDR3 protein
.	TRBJ1-5	.	TRBV4-1	TGCGCCAGCAGCCCAAGACGGGATCAGCCCCAGCATTTT	CASSPRRDQPQHF
.	TRBJ2-7	many	TRBV7-9	TGTGCCAGCAGCGTCACCAGCGAGCAGTACTTC	CASSVTSEQYF
.	TRBJ1-4	many	TRBV28	TGTGCCAGCAGTTTTCCGACGGGGAGAACACCTAATGAAAAACTGTTTTTT	CASSFPTGRTPNEKLFF
.	TRBJ1-4	.	TRBV20-1	TGCAGTGCTAGAGGGGGGGTAATTAATGAAAAACTGTTTTTT	CSARGGVINEKLFF
.	TRBJ2-3	few	TRBV4-1	TGCGCCAGCAGCCGACCCGGCCTGGATACGCAGTATTTT	CASSRPGLDTQYF
TRBD1	TRBJ2-1	many	TRBV7-7	TGTGCTAGCAGCCCTAGACCGGGACAGGGGACGGGTGAGCAGTTCTTC	CASSPRPGQGTGEQFF
.	TRBJ2-2	.	TRBV12-3/TRBV12-4	TGTGCCAGCAGTTTAAAGCGCACCGGGGAGCTGTTTTTT	CASSLKRTGELFF
.	TRBJ1-1	many	TRBV20-1	TGCAGTGCTAGAGCGGACGGGTGGAGCACTGAAGCTTTCTTT	CSARADGWSTEAFF
.	TRBJ2-1	many	TRBV7-9	TGTGCCAGCAGCTTGATATCGGTGGAGGGTAATGAGCAGTTCTTC	CASSLISVEGNEQFF
TRBD1	TRBJ1-2	.	TRBV19	TGTGCCAGTAGTATAGACTTCGCCACCGGGACAGGGGACTATGGCTACACCTTC	CASSIDFATGTGDYGYTF
TRBD2	TRBJ2-5	.	TRBV4-2	TGTGCCAGCAGCCAAGATTCAAAAACTAGCGGGAGTTCCCAAGAGACCCAGTACTTC	CASSQDSKTSGSSQETQYF
TRBD1	TRBJ2-2	few	TRBV7-8	TGTGCCAGCAGCCACGTAACCGGGACAGGGGCCGGGGAGCTGTTTTTT	CASSHVTGTGAGELFF
TRBD1	TRBJ1-2	many	TRBV5-1	TGCGCCAGCAGCATTGGACAGGTCGATGGCTACACCTTC	CASSIGQVDGYTF
.	TRBJ2-3	many	TRBV7-6	TGTGCCAGCAGCTTAGCCGTTAGGAACACAGATACGCAGTATTTT	CASSLAVRNTDTQYF
TRBD2	TRBJ2-7	many	TRBV5-6	TGTGCCAGCAGCTTAGCGGGACGGCGGGTCTACGAGCAGTACTTC	CASSLAGRRVYEQYF
TRBD1	TRBJ2-7	many	TRBV24-1	TGTGCCACCGACAGGGACGGAAACTCCTACGAGCAGTACTTC	CATDRDGNSYEQYF
.	TRBJ2-5	many	TRBV7-2	TGTGCCAGCAGCTTAGGGGCTAGGTTGAATCAAGAGACCCAGTACTTC	CASSLGARLNQETQYF
TRBD2	TRBJ2-7	.	TRBV5-5	TGTGCCAGCAGCTTGGCCACGCTAGCGGGGTCCTACGAGCAGTACTTC	CASSLATLAGSYEQYF
.	TRBJ1-1	many	TRBV3-1	TGTGCCAGCAGCCAAGCGGCGGGTACTGAAGCTTTCTTT	CASSQAAGTEAFF
TRBD2	TRBJ2-5	few	TRBV29-1	TGCAGCGTTGTCCTACTAGCGGAGTACCAAGAGACCCAGTACTTC	CSVVLLAEYQETQYF
.	TRBJ2-3	many	TRBV7-9	TGTGCCAGCAGCCTGAATCTAGTAAATACGCAGTATTTT	CASSLNLVNTQYF
TRBD2	TRBJ2-1	.	TRBV20-1	TGCAGTGCTACCCGGACTAGCGGGAGCTCCTACAATGAGCAGTTCTTC	CSATRTSGSSYNEQFF
TRBD2	TRBJ2-1	many	TRBV11-2	TGTGCCAGCAGCAGTAGCGGGAGCTCCTACAATGAGCAGTTCTTC	CASSSSGSSYNEQFF
TRBD2	TRBJ2-3	many	TRBV6-1	TGTGCCAGCAGTGAAGCAAGGCGGGAGGGTAACACAGATACGCAGTATTTT	CASSEARREGNTDTQYF
.	TRBJ1-2	.	TRBV28	TGTGCCAGCAGGGAGGGGGGCTACTATGGCTACACCTTC	CASREGGYYGYTF
TRBD1	TRBJ2-7	many	TRBV12-3/TRBV12-4	TGTGCCAGCAGACGACAGGGGAGGCCCTACGAGCAGTACTTC	CASRRQGRPYEQYF
.	TRBJ1-1	many	TRBV3-1	TGTGCCAGCAGCAACAGTGCCACTGAAGCTTTCTTT	CASSNSATEAFF
.	TRBJ2-2	.	TRBV19	TGTGCCAGTAGTATCCGGACGGCCGCCGGGGAGCTGTTTTTT	CASSIRTAAGELFF
TRBD1	TRBJ2-1	.	TRBV5-1	TGTGCCAGCAGCTCCCAGGGGGCGCGTAATGAGCAGTTCTTC	CASSSQGARNEQFF
.	TRBJ1-2	many	TRBV27	TGTGCCAGCGCGTTGGGGGGGGCCGATCCCTATGGCTACACCTTC	CASALGGADPYGYTF
TRBD1	TRBJ2-3	.	TRBV4-1	TGCGCCAGCAGCCTCCCGGACAGGGGCGGAGATACGCAGTATTTT	CASSLPDRGGDTQYF
TRBD2	TRBJ2-2	.	TRBV20-1	TGCAGTGCTATTAGACTAGCGGAGTTCACCGGGGAGCTGTTTTTT	CSAIRLAEFTGELFF
TRBD1	TRBJ2-1	.	TRBV4-2	TGTGCCAGCAGCCAAGCCTTAGGACAGGGTGGCAATGAGCAGTTCTTC	CASSQALGQGGNEQFF
.	TRBJ1-1	many	TRBV24-1	TGTGCCACCAGTGATTCCCGGGGGCCCACTGAAGCTTTCTTT	CATSDSRGPTEAFF
.	TRBJ2-7	.	TRBV6-1	TGTGCCAGCAGCTACCAGTTCAGGGGAGGGAGCTCCTACGAGCAGTACTTC	CASSYQFRGGSSYEQYF
TRBD1	TRBJ2-7	few	TRBV6-1	TGTGCCAGCAGTTACGGGACAGGGGGCGAGCAGTACTTC	CASSYGTGGEQYF
TRBD1	TRBJ1-4	.	TRBV10-3	TGTGCCATCAGTGACGTCTATGGGACAGGGGCTGAAAAACTGTTTTTT	CAISDVYGTGAEKLFF
TRBD1	TRBJ2-1	few	TRBV12-3/TRBV12-4	TGTGCCAGCAGTACCCGGGACAGGGGTTACAATGAGCAGTTCTTC	CASSTRDRGYNEQFF
TRBD2	TRBJ2-3	many	TRBV20-1	TGCAGTGCTGAAGCGGGACCTAGCACAGATACGCAGTATTTT	CSAEAGPSTDTQYF
.	TRBJ2-3	few	TRBV10-3	TGTGCCATCAGTGAGATCCCGAGCACAGATACGCAGTATTTT	CAISEIPSTDTQYF
TRBD1	TRBJ1-1	few	TRBV6-5	TGTGCCAGCAGTTACGCCGGGACAGGGGACACTGAAGCTTTCTTT	CASSYAGTGDTEAFF
.	TRBJ1-3	.	TRBV18	TGTGCCAGCTCATCGGGGGGTCACTCTGGAAACACCATATATTTT	CASSSGGHSGNTIYF
.	TRBJ2-1	few	TRBV20-1	TGCAGTGCTAGAGAGGGCAGGGCAAATGAGCAGTTCTTC	CSAREGRANEQFF